Below, 32 T cell receptor beta chains from the same sample are listed, as sequenced in a study of OX40 agonist ivuxolimab in advanced cancers. Assay used: immunoSEQ multiplex PCR; TCRdb lists only in-frame clones, some missing. The sample shows about 91,000 clones, roughly nine tenths of them seen only once. Sequenced here: CD4+ or CD8+ T cells sorted from blood, sampled in a trial of the OX40 agonist ivuxolimab. These receptors were obtained from an adult with an advanced solid tumor such as melanoma, head and neck, liver or kidney cancer.

This rearrangement joins TRBV15 to TRBJ1-5; D call uncertain. This CDR3 spans 12 amino acids. Germline CDR1 is LNHNV and CDR2 is YYDKDF (reference sequence). V lost 2 bases, J lost 7 bases, and 6 bases lay in between. CDR3 amino acids: CATSRRAQPQHF. The CDR3 DNA follows: TGTGCCACCAGCAGAAGGGCACAGCCCCAGCATTTT. Complete variable domain (other parts from reference TRBV15 and TRBJ1-5): DAMVIQNPRYQVTQFGKPVTLSCSQTLNHNVMYWYQQKSSQAPKLLFHYYDKDFNNEADTPDNFQSRRPNTSFCFLDIRSPGLGDTAMYLCATSRRAQPQHFGDGTRLSIL.

The chain employs TRBV19 and TRBJ1-3; TRBD1 aligns across 9 bases. The germline V gene has CDR1 LNHDA and CDR2 SQIVND (reference sequence). The CDR3 runs 14 residues. J lost 0 bases, V lost 9 bases, and 3 bases had no gene match. The CDR3 loop is CASGQGHSGNTIYF. For the CDR3, the DNA is TGTGCCAGCGGACAGGGGCACTCTGGAAACACCATATATTTT.

The rearrangement uses TRBV6-1 and TRBJ2-3; D not resolved. CDR1 and CDR2 (germline): MNHNS, SASEGT. Deletions cut 7 bases from V and 5 bases from J, with 10 bases between. The CDR3 is 12 residues long. The CDR3 loop is CASNGYGDTQYF. In nucleotides, the CDR3 is TGTGCCAGCAACGGGTATGGAGATACGCAGTATTTT.

This chain joins TRBV6-1 and TRBJ2-3; D is unclear. The CDR3 consists of 14 residues. With 11 bases removed from V and 1 base from J, the gap between germline ends came to 16 bases. CDR1 MNHNS and CDR2 SASEGT come from the germline V gene. The CDR3 loop is CAAAASHRTDTQYF. The CDR3 nucleotides read TGTGCCGCTGCGGCTTCCCACCGCACAGATACGCAGTATTTT.

The chain uses TRBV14 and TRBJ2-7, with a weak D call TRBD2 (6 bases). V shed 1 base and J shed 4 bases, with 11 bases lying between them. Germline CDR1 reads SGHDN; CDR2 reads FVKESK. This CDR3 is built from 14 residues. This CDR3 is CASSQAGTEYEQYF. For the CDR3, the DNA is TGTGCCAGCAGCCAAGCCGGGACTGAGTACGAGCAGTACTTC. Complete variable domain (other parts from reference TRBV14 and TRBJ2-7): EAGVTQFPSHSVIEKGQTVTLRCDPISGHDNLYWYRRVMGKEIKFLLHFVKESKQDESGMPNNRFLAERTGGTYSTLKVQPAELEDSGVYFCASSQAGTEYEQYFGPGTRLTVT.

The genes are TRBV5-4 and TRBJ1-1; D might be TRBD1 (5 bases). Germline V CDR1 and CDR2: SGHNT, YYREEE (reference sequence). The CDR3 contains 17 residues. The ends were cut back, 4 bases at V and 0 bases at J, with 19 bases in the middle. The CDR3 loop reads CASSLGISDSMNTEAFF. The CDR3 DNA follows: TGTGCCAGCAGCCTCGGAATTTCAGACAGCATGAACACTGAAGCTTTCTTT.

The chain links TRBV5-1 to TRBJ2-7; 8 bases map to TRBD1. The V and J ends lost 4 bases and 4 bases, in that order; junction bases with no gene match: 4. CDR3 length equals 13 residues. The germline CDR1 and CDR2 sequences are SGHRS and YFSETQ. The CDR3 nucleotides are TGCGCCAGCAGCCAGGACAGGGAATACGAGCAGTACTTC. It yields the protein CASSQDREYEQYF.

The chain employs TRBV5-4 and TRBJ2-5, with TRBD1 as a possible D gene (5 bases). The CDR3 totals 15 residues. V lost 5 bases, J lost 4 bases, and 18 bases lay in between. Looked up from germline, CDR1 is SGHNT and CDR2 is YYREEE (reference sequence). CDR3 amino acids: CASSDQSGAPETQYF. The CDR3 DNA follows: TGTGCCAGCAGTGATCAAAGTGGGGCCCCAGAGACCCAGTACTTC. Using reference TRBV5-4 and TRBJ2-5 for the parts outside the CDR3, the full variable domain is ETGVTQSPTHLIKTRGQQVTLRCSSQSGHNTVSWYQQALGQGPQFIFQYYREEENGRGNFPPRFSGLQFPNYSSELNVNALELDDSALYLCASSDQSGAPETQYFGPGTRLLVL.

The rearrangement links TRBV15 to TRBJ1-2; TRBD1 agrees at 11 bases. The V gene end was trimmed by 3 bases and the J gene end by 8 bases; junction bases not matched to a gene: 8. The CDR3 covers 15 residues. Germline V gene lookup returns CDR1 LNHNV and CDR2 YYDKDF (reference sequence). The CDR3: CATSRDGQGATGYTF. The CDR3 region has the DNA TGTGCCACCAGCAGGGATGGACAGGGGGCGACGGGCTACACCTTC.

The chain uses TRBV9 and TRBJ2-3; perhaps TRBD1 as D (6 bases). CDR1 is SGDLS, CDR2 YYNGEE, per germline. Trimming shortened V by 0 bases and J by 4 bases, and 9 bases separated the two germline ends. This CDR3 is built from 14 residues. The CDR3 loop is CASSVDRVADTQYF. Here the CDR3 DNA reads TGTGCCAGCAGCGTAGACAGGGTAGCAGATACGCAGTATTTT.

CDR3 coding DNA: TGTGCCAGCAGCAAAGGCCCTATCGGGGCAGGGCGGATAAACACCGGGGAGCTGTTTTTT. Translation gives CASSKGPIGAGRINTGELFF. The chain carries TRBV21-1 and TRBJ2-2. TRBV21-1 represents a pseudogene. There are 20 residues in the CDR3.

This clone was counted a single time. The gene calls are TRBV5-1 and TRBJ1-4, with no clear D. V was pared by 1 base and J by 0 bases, with 4 bases between. The CDR3 extends over 14 amino acids. Germline CDR1 SGHRS, CDR2 YFSETQ. This CDR3 is CASSLSATNEKLFF. DNA of the CDR3: TGCGCCAGCAGCTTGTCTGCAACTAATGAAAAACTGTTTTTT.

The chain has TRBV27 and TRBJ2-3, with D possibly TRBD2 on 7 matching bases. The V gene's germline CDR1 is MNHEY and CDR2 SMNVEV (reference sequence). This CDR3 has 14 residues. With 7 bases removed from V and 6 bases from J, the gap between germline ends came to 17 bases. CDR3: CASMDVGGRDTQYF. The CDR3 bases are TGTGCCAGCATGGATGTGGGGGGGCGGGATACGCAGTATTTT.

About this clone itself: Additional DNA sequences in this sample encode the identical CDR3. The J gene is TRBJ2-5, the V gene TRBV18, with 7 bases identical to TRBD2. Germline V gene lookup returns CDR1 KGHSH and CDR2 LQKENI. V was clipped by 3 bases and J by 4 bases; unmatched bases: 2. The CDR3 runs 13 residues. The CDR3 spells CASSPRGGETQYF. DNA for the CDR3: TGTGCCAGCTCACCCCGCGGGGGAGAGACCCAGTACTTC. Combining the CDR3 with reference TRBV18 and TRBJ2-5 gives the whole variable domain NAGVMQNPRHLVRRRGQEARLRCSPMKGHSHVYWYRQLPEEGLKFMVYLQKENIIDESGMPKERFSAEFPKEGPSILRIQQVVRGDSAAYFCASSPRGGETQYFGPGTRLLVL.

This sequence joins TRBV11-2 and TRBJ2-7; D call uncertain. V lost 5 bases and J 4 bases, leaving 9 bases between the germline ends. Germline CDR1 is SGHAT and CDR2 is FQNNGV. The CDR3 runs 12 residues. The CDR3 DNA is TGTGCCAGCAGCATCCTCGGGTACGAGCAGTACTTC. It encodes CASSILGYEQYF.

As DNA, the CDR3 is TGTGCCAGCAGCTTCGGGGGACAAGAGACCCAGTACTTC. Translation gives CASSFGGQETQYF. The chain uses TRBV5-4 and TRBJ2-5; perhaps TRBD2 as D (6 bases). The length of the CDR3 is 13 residues. CDR1 is SGHNT and CDR2 is YYREEE in the germline V gene (reference sequence). V was pared by 2 bases and J by 2 bases, with 7 bases between.

The chain employs TRBV6-1 and TRBJ2-3; possibly TRBD1 or TRBD2 for D (5 bases each). V was clipped by 3 bases and J by 4 bases, with 14 bases between them. The CDR3 length is 15 residues. CDR1 and CDR2 (germline): MNHNS, SASEGT. The CDR3 DNA is TGTGCCAGCAGTGAGGTACCGGGGCCCGCAGATACGCAGTATTTT. Translating gives CASSEVPGPADTQYF.

With regard to this clone: One junction end disagrees with the germline gene, perhaps due to a read error. In nucleotides, the CDR3 is TGTGCTAGCAGCTTCGGACAGGACACTGAAGCTTTCTTT. This gives the protein CASSFGQDTEAFF. The rearrangement links TRBV7-7 to TRBJ1-1; 7 bases fit TRBD1. Germline values: CDR1 SSHAT, CDR2 FNYEAQ (reference sequence). This CDR3 comprises 13 residues.

The CDR3 region has the DNA TGCGCCAGCAGCTTAGGGGCAGGGGCCAACGTCCTGACTTTC. As protein: CASSLGAGANVLTF. This rearrangement joins TRBV5-1 to TRBJ2-6, with a tentative D call TRBD1 (5 bases). Germline CDR1 SGHRS, CDR2 YFSETQ. This CDR3 contains 14 residues. V was pared by 2 bases and J by 4 bases, with 7 bases between.

The chain uses TRBV7-2 and TRBJ2-1; D ambiguous. Trimming took 1 base from V and 3 from J, leaving 10 bases between them. CDR3 length equals 15 residues. CDR1 and CDR2 from the germline V gene are SGHTA and FQGNSA. CDR3 coding DNA: TGTGCCAGCAGCTTAGGGTTTGGTAGCTACAATGAGCAGTTCTTC. As protein: CASSLGFGSYNEQFF. Looking up the rest from reference TRBV7-2 and TRBJ2-1 gives the full variable domain: GAGVSQSPSNKVTEKGKDVELRCDPISGHTALYWYRQSLGQGLEFLIYFQGNSAPDKSGLPSDRFSAERTGGSVSTLTIQRTQQEDSAVYLCASSLGFGSYNEQFFGPGTRLTVL.

CDR3 coding DNA: TGTGCCAGCTCGAAGAGGGAGGCACGAGATTATTCACCCCTCCACTTT. Translation: CASSKREARDYSPLHF. The rearrangement joins TRBV2 to TRBJ1-6; D not resolved. Trimming pared 8 bases from V and 8 bases from J, leaving 22 bases between. This CDR3 spans 16 amino acids. Germline V CDR1 and CDR2: SNHLY, FYNNEI. Complete variable domain (other parts from reference TRBV2 and TRBJ1-6): EPEVTQTPSHQVTQMGQEVILRCVPISNHLYFYWYRQILGQKVEFLVSFYNNEISEKSEIFDDQFSVERPDGSNFTLKIRSTKLEDSAMYFCASSKREARDYSPLHFGNGTRLTVT.

J is TRBJ2-3 and V is TRBV5-6; D gene ambiguous. Trimming pared 2 bases from V and 0 bases from J, leaving 13 bases between. Germline V CDR1 and CDR2: SGHDT, YYEEEE. CDR3 length: 16 residues. In DNA, the CDR3 is TGTGCCAGCAGCTTTGGACCCCCGACTAGCACAGATACGCAGTATTTT. Residues: CASSFGPPTSTDTQYF.

J is TRBJ1-5 and V is TRBV6-1; no clear D gene. The germline gives CDR1 MNHNS, CDR2 SASEGT. V lost 4 bases and J lost 2, with 12 bases in between. The CDR3 sequence is 15 residues long. For the CDR3, the DNA is TGTGCCAGCAGTGGCCTTCCCGGGGGCAATCAGCCCCAGCATTTT. It translates to CASSGLPGGNQPQHF.

The chain employs TRBV7-9 and TRBJ2-5, with TRBD1 as a possible D gene (6 bases). Germline CDR1 is SEHNR and CDR2 is FQNEAQ (reference sequence). V shed 6 bases and J shed 2 bases, with 10 bases lying between them. The CDR3 consists of 13 residues. This CDR3 is CASRHRAQETQYF. As DNA, the CDR3 is TGTGCCAGCAGACACAGGGCACAAGAGACCCAGTACTTC. Together with reference TRBV7-9 and TRBJ2-5, the CDR3 gives the full variable domain: DTGVSQNPRHKITKRGQNVTFRCDPISEHNRLYWYRQTLGQGPEFLTYFQNEAQLEKSRLLSDRFSAERPKGSFSTLEIQRTEQGDSAMYLCASRHRAQETQYFGPGTRLLVL.

V gene TRBV5-1 combines with J gene TRBJ2-2; D unclear. V was cut by 4 bases and J by 2 bases, with 12 bases left in between. The CDR3 consists of 15 residues. CDR1 and CDR2 (germline): SGHRS, YFSETQ. The CDR3, as DNA: TGCGCCAGCAGCGATGGCCTGGTCAACACCGGGGAGCTGTTTTTT. Amino acid sequence: CASSDGLVNTGELFF.

The rearrangement uses TRBV10-3 and TRBJ2-1; D ambiguous. Between the trimmed V and J ends, which lost 3 bases and 2 bases, there was a span of 11 bases. CDR3 length equals 15 residues. Germline lookup yields CDR1 ENHRY and CDR2 SYGVKD. CDR3 residues: CAISDLRKTYNEQFF. CDR3 nucleotide sequence: TGTGCCATCAGTGACTTAAGGAAAACCTACAATGAGCAGTTCTTC.

This rearrangement joins TRBV14 to TRBJ1-4, with a tentative D call TRBD1 (6 bases). Germline V lookup: CDR1 SGHDN, CDR2 FVKESK. Trimming pared 1 base from V and 11 bases from J, leaving 14 bases between. The CDR3 spans 14 residues. DNA of the CDR3: TGTGCCAGCAGCCAAGCTTACAGGGTTGGGAAACTGTTTTTT. This sequence encodes CASSQAYRVGKLFF. Combining the CDR3 with reference TRBV14 and TRBJ1-4 gives the whole variable domain EAGVTQFPSHSVIEKGQTVTLRCDPISGHDNLYWYRRVMGKEIKFLLHFVKESKQDESGMPNNRFLAERTGGTYSTLKVQPAELEDSGVYFCASSQAYRVGKLFFGSGTQLSVL.

The chain uses TRBV5-4 and TRBJ1-5, with 7 bases fitting TRBD1. The CDR3 length is 14 residues. With 6 bases clipped from V and 1 base from J, the junction kept 4 bases outside the gene matches. CDR1 is SGHNT, CDR2 YYREEE, per germline (reference sequence). For the CDR3, the DNA is TGTGCCAGCACACGACAGGGAAGCAATCAGCCCCAGCATTTT. Translated: CASTRQGSNQPQHF.

This chain links TRBV15 with TRBJ1-1; D is possibly TRBD1 (6 bases). Germline CDR1 and CDR2: LNHNV and YYDKDF (reference sequence). V gave up 6 bases and J gave up 1 base, with 12 bases separating them. The CDR3 is made up of 14 amino acids. The CDR3 loop reads CATSKGGSNTEAFF. The CDR3 DNA is TGTGCCACCAGTAAGGGGGGATCGAACACTGAAGCTTTCTTT.

V gene TRBV6-6 combines with J gene TRBJ2-7; D possibly corresponds to TRBD1 (6 bases). CDR1 MNHNY and CDR2 SVGAGI come from the germline V gene (reference sequence). The CDR3 runs to 14 residues. Trimming cost V 6 bases and J 2 bases, with 14 bases left between them. CDR3 sequence: CASRGNRAPYEQYF. CDR3 in DNA: TGTGCCAGCAGGGGCAACAGGGCACCCTACGAGCAGTACTTC.

This chain uses TRBV6-5 with TRBJ1-2; 8 bases agree with TRBD1. The junction had 2 bases not matched to a gene; V was cut back by 2 bases and J by 0 bases. This CDR3 contains 15 residues. The germline V gene encodes CDR1 MNHEY and CDR2 SVGAGI. The CDR3 spells CASSYGTGANYGYTF. The CDR3 DNA is TGTGCCAGCAGTTACGGGACAGGAGCTAACTATGGCTACACCTTC.

The chain employs TRBV11-2 and TRBJ2-1; 12 positions match TRBD1. The V and J ends lost 7 bases and 6 bases, in that order; junction bases with no gene match: 7. Germline V gene sequence: CDR1 SGHAT, CDR2 FQNNGV. This CDR3 contains 15 residues. The CDR3 protein is CASTTGTGGLNEQFF. DNA of the CDR3: TGTGCCAGCACTACTGGGACAGGGGGCCTCAATGAGCAGTTCTTC.